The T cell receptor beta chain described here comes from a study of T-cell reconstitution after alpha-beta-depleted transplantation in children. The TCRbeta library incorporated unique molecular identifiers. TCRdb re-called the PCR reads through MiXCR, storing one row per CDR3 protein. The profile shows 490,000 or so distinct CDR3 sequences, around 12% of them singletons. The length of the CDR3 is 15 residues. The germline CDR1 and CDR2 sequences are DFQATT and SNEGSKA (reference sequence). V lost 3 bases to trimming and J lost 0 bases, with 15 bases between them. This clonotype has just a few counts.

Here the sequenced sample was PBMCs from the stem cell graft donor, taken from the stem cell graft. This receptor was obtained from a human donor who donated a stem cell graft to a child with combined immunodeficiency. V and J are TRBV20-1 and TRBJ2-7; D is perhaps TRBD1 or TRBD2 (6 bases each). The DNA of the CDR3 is TGCAGTGCTAGTCTGACGGGGGCAGTCTCCTACGAGCAGTACTTC. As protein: CSASLTGAVSYEQYF.